What follows are 10 T cell receptor beta chains derived from one specimen sequenced in a study of OX40 agonist ivuxolimab in advanced cancers. This table comes from immunoSEQ multiplex PCR, and its TCRdb copy is limited to in-frame clones, with some not included. The sample yields 65,000 to 90,000 clones, approximately 85% seen once. The sequenced sample was CD4+ or CD8+ T cells sorted from blood, obtained in a trial of the OX40 agonist ivuxolimab. These receptors were obtained from an adult with an advanced solid tumor such as melanoma, head and neck, liver or kidney cancer.

The genes are TRBV4-2 and TRBJ1-2; TRBD1 is a possible D gene (6 bases). Trimming took 0 bases from V and 8 from J, leaving 10 bases between them. The CDR3 consists of 13 residues. Germline assignment: CDR1 LGHNA and CDR2 YNFKEQ. The CDR3 DNA sequence: TGTGCCAGCAGCCAAGAGACGGGGGCGGGCTACACCTTC. Translating gives CASSQETGAGYTF.

This clone was observed a handful of times. The chain has TRBV2 and TRBJ1-5; D gene ambiguous. The CDR3 runs 14 residues. V shed 3 bases and J shed 3 bases, with 9 bases lying between them. CDR1 and CDR2 from the germline V gene are SNHLY and FYNNEI. The CDR3 sequence: CASSERRDNQPQHF. The CDR3 region has the DNA TGTGCCAGCAGTGAGCGGAGGGACAATCAGCCCCAGCATTTT.

This clone was observed once. This chain connects TRBV11-3 to TRBJ2-3, with TRBD2 matching over 7 bases. CDR1 is SGHNT, CDR2 YENEEA, per germline. V was pared by 1 base and J by 1 base, with 5 bases of the junction left unmatched. There are 16 residues in the CDR3. CDR3 amino acids: CASSLGLAAGTDTQYF. The CDR3 DNA reads TGTGCCAGCAGCTTAGGACTAGCTGCTGGCACAGATACGCAGTATTTT.

This chain links TRBV6-5 with TRBJ2-7, with D hard to call. V shed 2 bases and J shed 2 bases, with 10 bases lying between them. The V gene's germline CDR1 is MNHEY and CDR2 SVGAGI. The CDR3 is made up of 14 amino acids. CDR3 sequence: CASSYRSGTYEQYF. CDR3 DNA: TGTGCCAGCAGTTACCGGTCAGGCACCTACGAGCAGTACTTC.

This rearrangement joins TRBV12-5 to TRBJ1-2; 8 bases fit TRBD1. The V gene end was trimmed by 6 bases and the J gene end by 6 bases; junction bases not matched to a gene: 9. The germline CDR1 and CDR2 sequences are LGHNT and FRNRAP. The CDR3 sequence is 14 residues long. The CDR3 DNA reads as TGTGCTAGTGGCCGCGGACAGGGAATGGATGGCTACACCTTC. Protein sequence: CASGRGQGMDGYTF.

The V and J genes are TRBV16 and TRBJ1-2; 10 bases are shared with TRBD1. Trimming removed 2 bases from V and 1 base from J; junction bases left unmatched: 4. Per the germline V gene, CDR1 is KGHSY and CDR2 is FQNENV. This CDR3 is 16 amino acids long. This CDR3 reads CASSQDRGLNNYGYTF. Here the CDR3 DNA reads TGTGCCAGCAGCCAAGACAGGGGGCTTAATAACTATGGCTACACCTTC.

This chain links TRBV7-8 with TRBJ2-3, with 11 nucleotides matching TRBD1. J lost 4 bases, V lost 3 bases, and 6 bases had no gene match. This CDR3 spans 16 amino acids. The germline V gene has CDR1 SGHVS and CDR2 FQNEAQ. The CDR3 is CASSFEGTGGPDTQYF. In nucleotides, the CDR3 is TGTGCCAGCAGCTTTGAGGGGACAGGGGGGCCAGATACGCAGTATTTT. Together with reference TRBV7-8 and TRBJ2-3, the CDR3 gives the full variable domain: GAGVSQSPRYKVAKRGQDVALRCDPISGHVSLFWYQQALGQGPEFLTYFQNEAQLDKSGLPSDRFFAERPEGSVSTLKIQRTQQEDSAVYLCASSFEGTGGPDTQYFGPGTRLTVL.

This chain connects TRBV25-1 to TRBJ1-4; a possible D gene is TRBD1 (6 bases). Germline CDR1 and CDR2: MGHDK and SYGVNS. This CDR3 comprises 14 residues. Trimming stripped 4 bases from V and 8 bases from J, with 14 bases between. CDR3 amino acids: CASSGGGAPEKLFF. The CDR3, as DNA: TGTGCCAGCAGTGGCGGGGGGGCTCCGGAAAAACTGTTTTTT.

This clone has only one observation. The chain uses TRBV5-6 and TRBJ2-6, with D unclear. Trimming removed 1 base at V and 0 bases at J, with 8 bases between. The CDR3 runs to 16 residues. Germline V lookup: CDR1 SGHDT, CDR2 YYEEEE. CDR3 in DNA: TGTGCCAGCAGCTTGCGAAGAAACTCTGGGGCCAACGTCCTGACTTTC. The encoded protein is CASSLRRNSGANVLTF.

This clone was counted a single time. This chain joins TRBV6-6 and TRBJ2-7, with D perhaps given as TRBD1 or TRBD2 (5 bases each). Trimming shortened V by 5 bases and J by 4 bases, and 15 bases separated the two germline ends. The CDR3 covers 14 residues. CDR1 and CDR2 (germline): MNHNY, SVGAGI (reference sequence). The CDR3 sequence is CASSDGTGRYEQYF. CDR3 nucleotides: TGTGCCAGCAGTGACGGGACCGGTAGGTACGAGCAGTACTTC.